Listed below are T cell receptor beta chains from one sample, sequenced in a study of cytomegalovirus exposure and HLA in healthy donors. Sequencing used immunoSEQ multiplex PCR; TCRdb keeps in-frame clones, though not all of them. Of 100,000 to 120,000 clones in the sample, over 65% were seen once. Specimen: PBMCs. These receptors were collected from a woman between 40 and 50 years old in good health and CMV-seropositive. The conserved cysteine and the conserved F or W are not part of the CDR3 here. Fields, in order: V gene, J gene, CDR3 protein.

TRBV7-9	TRBJ2-7	ASSRSSYEQY
TRBV19	TRBJ1-1	ASSNPGQVNTEAF
TRBV15	TRBJ1-1	ATSRGDRTYTEAF
TRBV12-5	TRBJ1-5	ASGSQGFSNQPQH
TRBV7-3	TRBJ2-6	ASSLTWTVSGANVLT
TRBV7-9	TRBJ1-5	ASSGRMGHSNQPQH
TRBV14	TRBJ1-3	ASSQVSSFSGNTIY
TRBV9	TRBJ2-5	ASSVDRTQETQY
TRBV6-1	TRBJ2-1	ASTLQRTGYNEQF
TRBV6-1	TRBJ1-2	ATRRTIIYGYT
TRBV5-4	TRBJ2-1	ASSERSNEQF
TRBV5-1	TRBJ2-2	ASRDSETVGELF
TRBV30	TRBJ1-3	AWSRDRTSGNTIY
TRBV4-1	TRBJ1-3	ASSQDWTEGNTIY
TRBV18	TRBJ2-1	ASSPQKSNNEQF
TRBV13	TRBJ2-1	ASSQTTVSSYNEQF
TRBV10-3	TRBJ1-2	AISELAGYYGYT
TRBV9	TRBJ1-1	ASSDPLATTRTEAF
TRBV29-1	TRBJ1-1	SVEARGQGINTEAF
TRBV5-4	TRBJ2-3	ASSLDRGIHTQY
TRBV7-7	TRBJ2-3	ASSPSAGTDTQY
TRBV6-5	TRBJ2-3	ASAGQGGTDTQY
TRBV4-3	TRBJ1-3	ASSVHRESSGNTIY
TRBV7-3	TRBJ2-2	ASSSSGTKHGELF
TRBV9	TRBJ2-7	ASSAPYSGKDYEQY
TRBV7-9	TRBJ2-5	ASSLALALNQETQY
TRBV5-1	TRBJ1-3	ASSLSPGLENTIY
TRBV29-1	TRBJ1-2	SVETTANYGYT
TRBV5-1	TRBJ2-3	ASSLARLAGTDTQY
TRBV30	TRBJ1-5	AWAARGDQPQH
TRBV29-1	TRBJ1-5	SVTGGFFQPQH
TRBV5-1	TRBJ2-7	ASSLTGSSYEQY
TRBV19	TRBJ2-4	ASSTPGGHKNIQY
TRBV9	TRBJ1-1	ASRPGTGLSEAF
TRBV9	TRBJ1-2	ASSVATTGGFGGYT
TRBV9	TRBJ1-6	ASSGGTGVLNSPLH
TRBV7-2	TRBJ1-2	ASSLDPTGQRVYGYT
TRBV6-5	TRBJ2-7	ASSMRGGTYEQY
TRBV2	TRBJ2-3	ASTLAGSTDTQY
TRBV27	TRBJ1-1	ASSSPSGGTEAF
TRBV4-1	TRBJ2-1	ASSQERTVYNEQF
TRBV12-5	TRBJ1-1	ASGRQGMNTEAF
TRBV15	TRBJ2-1	ATSTTTLGGGQF
TRBV4-2	TRBJ1-2	ASSQSGLGSDGYT
TRBV5-6	TRBJ2-3	ASSLLSLAGSHSTDTQY
TRBV2	TRBJ2-3	ASPFSGSTDTQY
TRBV7-2	TRBJ2-1	ASSRGEYNEQF
TRBV5-1	TRBJ1-4	ASSPRRGWGEKLF
TRBV18	TRBJ2-4	ASSPSNGNIQY
TRBV19	TRBJ1-2	ASSISTGNYGYT
TRBV7-8	TRBJ1-4	ASSFEGAYEKLF
TRBV28	TRBJ2-6	ASSLPRQTSGANVLT
TRBV5-8	TRBJ2-3	ASRPDRGPDTQY
TRBV4-2	TRBJ2-2	ASSQAGGEGRELF
TRBV19	TRBJ1-4	ASSPSPAGLNEKLF
TRBV6-1	TRBJ1-1	ASSAAGATGQRYTNTEAF
TRBV7-8	TRBJ2-7	ASSSGTSRTYEQY
TRBV10-3	TRBJ2-7	AISDLGATRSYEQY
TRBV7-8	TRBJ2-4	ASSSQTGRWSKNIQY